This TCR beta chain came from a study of cytomegalovirus exposure and HLA in healthy donors (dated by TCRdb to the late 2010s). For the study in its entirety: In an earlier analysis of 450 to 750 of the donors, 276 Gb of sequence data and 117 million unique TCR beta sequences from about 190 million T cells were reported. Donor age, sex, ethnicity and CMV serostatus were compiled alongside the repertoire data. An early release that covered about 640 HLA-typed donors contained approximately 300 gigabases of sequencing data and 75 million to 100 million unique TCR sequences. The study combined high-throughput TCR immunosequencing, statistical association of individual TCRs with disease status, and machine learning to predict cytomegalovirus infection status. Rather than drawing on any new phenotypic data, the later analysis identified candidate immune exposures from TCR beta sequences and the way those sequences occurred across donors. Along with the roughly 670-subject first cohort, a separate validation cohort of approximately 110 different subjects was used. A later genetic analysis used genome-wide SNP genotypes for about three fifths of the roughly 700 donors, treating that subset as a discovery cohort. An earlier analysis of roughly 600 of the donors used high-throughput TCR beta sequencing to judge whether each TCR beta V gene segment behaved as functional or pseudogenic. The aim of the study was to test whether cataloging public T cell receptors could identify signatures of past pathogen exposure. Every discovery cohort repertoire had been produced on one sequencing platform. HLA typing included class I and class II loci at four-digit resolution. The genetic ancestry cluster associated with self-reported Caucasian donors included 81% of the roughly 400 genotyped donors. Among some 400 genotyped donors of the cohort, an average of about 220,000 unique TCR beta nucleotide sequences was sequenced per donor, of which approximately 19% were non-productive. Typing coverage differed by locus: A, B, C, DRB1 and DQB1 were typed in about 620-630 donors, DQA1 in 522, DPA1 in 600 to 610, and DPB1 in roughly 470. Using immunosequencing, the study profiled T cell repertoires from 500 to 800 subjects and related those repertoires to cytomegalovirus serostatus. In a later analysis, previously published TCR beta repertoires from about 670 donors were re-analyzed and high-resolution HLA genotyping was added so that TCR occurrence patterns could be studied. About five DR-DQ haplotypes were treated as single units for association and clustering because of strong linkage in the cohort. Study-level results and caveats: When HLA alleles, especially DR and DQ, strongly co-occurred, TCR associations were difficult to assign to individual alleles. A group of highly shared sequence variants was considered likely to be a technical artifact of the sequencing pipeline. According to the authors, the approach could potentially be generalized to other disease states and immunological phenotypes. A few of the identified cytomegalovirus-associated TCR beta chains were confirmed in vitro to be specific for cytomegalovirus antigens. Sequencing depth was assumed to be roughly uniform across donors in the presence/absence analyses, though that assumption may not hold. A later analysis found that HLA-associated TCR beta chains were more clonally expanded and had lower generation probabilities than equally common non-associated chains. The classifier was reported to diagnose cytomegalovirus status with high specificity and sensitivity in both the original and validation cohorts. Because counts were too low, seventeen rarely observed V segments, including chromosome 9 orphons, were excluded from the earlier analysis of fewer than 650 of the donors. A later analysis reported that several top co-occurrence clusters appeared linked to parvovirus B19, influenza, CMV and Epstein-Barr virus. This cohort had only TCR beta chains sequenced, and the lack of alpha or paired-chain data limited which features could be detected. Most TCR sequences were observed very rarely across donors, whereas some public TCRs were present in many individuals. Correlated functional status among segregating V segments might reflect linkage disequilibrium, but an unknown experimental factor could not be ruled out. A further reported finding was that TCR beta sequences accurately predicted the HLA-A and HLA-B alleles for most subjects in the first cohort. A total of 150 to 200 TCR beta chains were listed by the study as associated with cytomegalovirus. CMV serostatus was the only immune exposure information available for the cohort. According to a later analysis, most CMV-associated TCR beta chains appeared to be HLA-restricted, and the HLA associations seemed to be driven largely by CMV exposure. HLA typing was unavailable for some donors at each locus, so association tests used only the typed subset. Some IMGT-functional V segments, including TRBV6-2 and TRBV6-3, could not be distinguished by the 87-base-pair reads and were therefore excluded. According to a later genetic analysis, donors in an Asian-associated ancestry cluster had fewer N-insertions in productive TCRs than the approximately 650-donor mean. At a false discovery rate of 0.05, a later analysis linked 16,951 TCR beta sequences to specific HLA alleles. Broadly in line with IMGT annotations, most TCR beta V segments showed up in productive rearrangements about 90% or about 30% of the time in an earlier analysis of around 600 of the donors. In a later analysis, TCR association rates were found to vary across HLA loci, with the most associated TCRs seen for DRB1 alleles and the fewest for HLA-C alleles. V-gene and J-gene trimming of TCR beta chains was associated with a missense DCLRE1C variant in a later genetic analysis, and the association was replicated in an independent cohort.

The cohort comprised fewer than 700 healthy bone marrow donors. Cohort members were all nominally healthy when sampled, although unrecorded immune exposures were likely present. The donor was CMV seropositive and belonged to the group of 250 to 300 seropositive cohort members. Each donor provided a peripheral blood sample, and peripheral blood mononuclear cells were used for TCR beta sequencing. Genomic DNA extraction from the blood cell samples was performed with the Qiagen DNeasy Blood Extraction Kit. CDR1 LNHNV and CDR2 YYDKDF are derived from the germline V gene (reference sequence). The germline V and J ends show losses of 0 bases and 4 bases respectively, and no gene match explains 4 bases of the junction. Its CDR3 holds 16 amino acids, cysteine through phenylalanine. Only the CDR3 part of the read is kept: 48 bases, read in frame from the first base. About this clone itself: Its binding antigen is unknown. Per-base quality was not reported, and no clone a single base away is much larger than it.

Library construction relied on the immunoSEQ multiplex PCR assay. For the multiplex PCR, a mixture combining 60 forward primers for TCR Vbeta segments and 13 reverse primers for TCR Jbeta segments was used. A multiplex PCR assay on genomic DNA amplified the CDR3 region of rearranged TCR beta genes. On the Illumina HiSeq System, the amplified TCR beta libraries were sequenced as 87-base-pair reads. In the authors' own workflow: In a later analysis, approximately 74 million unique TCR beta chains were counted across the roughly 700 repertoires, and roughly 11 million of these chains were shared by at least two donors. Raw reads were error-corrected and collapsed into unique sequences with a nearest-neighbor algorithm that merged closely related sequences to remove PCR and sequencing errors. To assign V, D and J gene segments, CDR3 sequences were aligned to IMGT reference sequences. Each retained sequence needed at least a six-nucleotide match to both a V gene segment and a J gene segment. A rearrangement counted as productive if the CDR3 had no stop codons and remained in frame with V and J, and every other rearrangement counted as non-productive. Following IMGT convention, CDR3 was defined as the stretch from the second conserved V-encoded cysteine to the conserved J-encoded phenylalanine. Sequences without an unambiguous match to a single V gene segment were excluded from the earlier analysis of a few hundred of the donors. An earlier analysis of approximately 590 of the donors called V segments functional above 56.7% productive rearrangements and segregating when the between-donor standard deviation exceeded 5%. A statistical classification framework was built to diagnose cytomegalovirus status from the catalog of TCR beta chain sequences. In a later analysis, V and J genes were assigned by comparing TCR nucleotide sequences against IMGT/GENE-DB human TR gene sequences. In a later analysis, CDR3 sequences and most-parsimonious VDJ recombination scenarios were assigned using the TCRdist pipeline. In a later analysis, each TCR beta chain was defined by its CDR3 amino acid sequence together with its V-gene family, and reads lacking a unique V-gene family were excluded. In a later analysis, 550 to 650 highly shared, low-generation-probability nucleotide sequences were removed to address suspected cross-contamination and a sequencing artifact. In a later analysis, a clonal expansion index was calculated for each public chain from normalized within-repertoire ranks of inferred template counts. In a later analysis, generation probabilities were computed using a VDJ recombination model fitted to out-of-frame rearrangements, and the results were checked against IGoR. Hypergeometric tests were used in a later analysis to score TCR-TCR, TCR-HLA and TCR-CMV co-occurrence, with a repertoire-size bias correction applied to the TCR pairs. A later analysis estimated false discovery rates by permuting HLA or CMV assignments 20 times. In a later analysis, co-occurring TCRs were grouped using DBSCAN, with TCRdist sequence similarity added in when clustering inside HLA-allele-positive subsets. Repertoires with fewer than 30,000 or more than 120,000 public chains were left out of co-occurrence clustering, as were five repertoires with anomalous nucleotide sharing. In its TCRdb copy, this immuneACCESS table keeps in-frame sequences only and misses some clones. Where compared with another copy, unresolved V genes explain less than half of these, and the others have no known cause. V and J calls and clone size are given by that table; D and trimming were obtained from the DNA. The sample table lists 150,000 to 250,000 clones, about four fifths of them with a count of one. The ten largest clones take up roughly 1.4% of the sample.

The sequence is built from TRBV15 and TRBJ2-7, with TRBD1 matching 12 junction bases. Sequenced material: PBMCs. The TCR comes from a girl between 5 and 17 years old in good health and CMV-seropositive. The CDR3 is CATSREGTGGGYEQYF. DNA sequence: TGTGCCACCAGCAGAGAGGGGACAGGGGGCGGGTACGAGCAGTACTTC. The reference TRBV15 and TRBJ2-7 proteins fill in what lies around the CDR3, so the full variable domain reads DAMVIQNPRYQVTQFGKPVTLSCSQTLNHNVMYWYQQKSSQAPKLLFHYYDKDFNNEADTPDNFQSRRPNTSFCFLDIRSPGLGDTAMYLCATSREGTGGGYEQYFGPGTRLTVT.